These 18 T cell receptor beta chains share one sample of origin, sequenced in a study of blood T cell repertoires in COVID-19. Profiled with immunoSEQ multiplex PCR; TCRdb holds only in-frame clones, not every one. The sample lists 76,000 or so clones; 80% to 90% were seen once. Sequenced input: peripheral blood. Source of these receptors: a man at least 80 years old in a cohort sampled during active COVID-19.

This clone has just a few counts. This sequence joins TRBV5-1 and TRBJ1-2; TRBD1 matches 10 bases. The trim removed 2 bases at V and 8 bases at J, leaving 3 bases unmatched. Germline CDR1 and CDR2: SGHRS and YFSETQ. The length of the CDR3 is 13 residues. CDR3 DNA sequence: TGCGCCAGCAGCTTTGGGACAGGGGAGGGCTACACCTTC. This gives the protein CASSFGTGEGYTF.

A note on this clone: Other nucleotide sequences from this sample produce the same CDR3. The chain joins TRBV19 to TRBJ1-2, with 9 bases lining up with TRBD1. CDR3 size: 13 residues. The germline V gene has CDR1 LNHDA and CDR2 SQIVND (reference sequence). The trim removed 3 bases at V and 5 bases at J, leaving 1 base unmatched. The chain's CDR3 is CASSIGQGYGYTF. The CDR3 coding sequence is TGTGCCAGTAGTATCGGACAGGGGTATGGCTACACCTTC. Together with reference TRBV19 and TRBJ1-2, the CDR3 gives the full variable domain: DGGITQSPKYLFRKEGQNVTLSCEQNLNHDAMYWYRQDPGQGLRLIYYSQIVNDFQKGDIAEGYSVSREKKESFPLTVTSAQKNPTAFYLCASSIGQGYGYTFGSGTRLTVV.

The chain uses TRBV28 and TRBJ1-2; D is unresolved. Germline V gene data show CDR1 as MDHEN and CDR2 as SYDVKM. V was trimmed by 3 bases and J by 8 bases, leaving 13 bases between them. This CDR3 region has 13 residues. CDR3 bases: TGTGCCAGCAGTTTGAGGACTGATGAGGGCTACACCTTC. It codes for CASSLRTDEGYTF.

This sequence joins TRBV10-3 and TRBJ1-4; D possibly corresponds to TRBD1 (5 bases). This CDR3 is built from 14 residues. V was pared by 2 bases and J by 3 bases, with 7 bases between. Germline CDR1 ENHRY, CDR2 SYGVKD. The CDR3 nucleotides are TGTGCCATCAGTGAGGCAGGGCCTAATGAAAAACTGTTTTTT. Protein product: CAISEAGPNEKLFF.

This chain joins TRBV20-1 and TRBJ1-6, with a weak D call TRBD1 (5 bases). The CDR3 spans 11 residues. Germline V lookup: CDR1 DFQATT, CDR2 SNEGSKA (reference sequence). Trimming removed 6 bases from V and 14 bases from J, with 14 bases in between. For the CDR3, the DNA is TGCAGTGCCGGCTCAGGGTACGCCCTCCACTTT. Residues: CSAGSGYALHF.

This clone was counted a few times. The CDR3 region is CASSLRGAPPQHF. CDR3 DNA: TGTGCCAGCAGCTTAAGGGGCGCCCCGCCCCAGCATTTT. The chain is built from TRBV7-2 and TRBJ1-5; a weak D match, TRBD1 (5 bases). The ends were cut back, 2 bases at V and 9 bases at J, with 11 bases in the middle. This CDR3 has 13 residues. Germline-derived CDR1 and CDR2 are SGHTA and FQGNSA.

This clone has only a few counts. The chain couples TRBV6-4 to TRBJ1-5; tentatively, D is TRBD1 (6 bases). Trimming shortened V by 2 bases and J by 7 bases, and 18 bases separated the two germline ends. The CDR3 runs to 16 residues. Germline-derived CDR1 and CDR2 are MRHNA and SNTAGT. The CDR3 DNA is TGTGCCAGCAGTGACCCCAGCAGGGGAATATGGCAGCCCCAGCATTTT. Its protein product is CASSDPSRGIWQPQHF.

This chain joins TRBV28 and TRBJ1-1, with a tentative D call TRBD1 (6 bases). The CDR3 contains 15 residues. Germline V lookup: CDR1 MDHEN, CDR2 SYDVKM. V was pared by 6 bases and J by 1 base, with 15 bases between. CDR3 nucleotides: TGTGCCAGCAGGACGAAGGGGGGGCGGAACACTGAAGCTTTCTTT. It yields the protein CASRTKGGRNTEAFF.

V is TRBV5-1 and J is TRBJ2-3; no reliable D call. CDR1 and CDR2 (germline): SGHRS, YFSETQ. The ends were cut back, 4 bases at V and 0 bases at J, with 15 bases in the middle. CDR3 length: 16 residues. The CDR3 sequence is CASSGGGSSSTDTQYF. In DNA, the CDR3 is TGCGCCAGCAGCGGTGGTGGCAGTTCTAGCACAGATACGCAGTATTTT.

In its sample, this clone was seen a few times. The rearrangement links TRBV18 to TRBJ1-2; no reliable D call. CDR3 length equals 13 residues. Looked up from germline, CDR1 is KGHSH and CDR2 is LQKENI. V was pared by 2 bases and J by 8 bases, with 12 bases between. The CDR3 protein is CASSPSGYEGYTF. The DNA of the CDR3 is TGTGCCAGCTCACCATCCGGGTACGAGGGCTACACCTTC.

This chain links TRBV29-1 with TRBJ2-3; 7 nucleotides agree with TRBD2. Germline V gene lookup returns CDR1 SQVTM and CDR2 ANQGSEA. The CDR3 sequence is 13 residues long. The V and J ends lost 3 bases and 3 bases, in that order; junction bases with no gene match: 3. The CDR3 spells CSVDREGTDTQYF. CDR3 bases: TGCAGCGTTGACAGGGAGGGAACAGATACGCAGTATTTT.

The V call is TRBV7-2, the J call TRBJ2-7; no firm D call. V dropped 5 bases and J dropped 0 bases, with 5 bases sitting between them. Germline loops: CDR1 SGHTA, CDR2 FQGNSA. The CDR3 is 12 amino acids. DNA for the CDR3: TGTGCCAGCAGCCCCAACTCCTACGAGCAGTACTTC. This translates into CASSPNSYEQYF. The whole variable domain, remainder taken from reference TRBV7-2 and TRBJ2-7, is GAGVSQSPSNKVTEKGKDVELRCDPISGHTALYWYRQSLGQGLEFLIYFQGNSAPDKSGLPSDRFSAERTGGSVSTLTIQRTQQEDSAVYLCASSPNSYEQYFGPGTRLTVT.

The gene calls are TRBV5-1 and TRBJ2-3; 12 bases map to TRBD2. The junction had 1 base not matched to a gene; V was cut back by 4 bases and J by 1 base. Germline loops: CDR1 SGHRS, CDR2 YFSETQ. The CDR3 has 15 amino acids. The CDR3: CASSRLAGGTDTQYF. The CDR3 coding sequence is TGCGCCAGCAGCCGACTAGCGGGGGGCACAGATACGCAGTATTTT. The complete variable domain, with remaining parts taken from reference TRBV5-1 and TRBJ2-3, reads KAGVTQTPRYLIKTRGQQVTLSCSPISGHRSVSWYQQTPGQGLQFLFEYFSETQRNKGNFPGRFSGRQFSNSRSEMNVSTLELGDSALYLCASSRLAGGTDTQYFGPGTRLTVL.

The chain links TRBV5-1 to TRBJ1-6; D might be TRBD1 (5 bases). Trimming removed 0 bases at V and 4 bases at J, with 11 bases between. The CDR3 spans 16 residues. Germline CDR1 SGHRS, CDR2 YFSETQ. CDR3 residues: CASSLDGGGYNSPLHF. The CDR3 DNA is TGCGCCAGCAGCTTGGATGGGGGAGGGTATAATTCACCCCTCCACTTT.

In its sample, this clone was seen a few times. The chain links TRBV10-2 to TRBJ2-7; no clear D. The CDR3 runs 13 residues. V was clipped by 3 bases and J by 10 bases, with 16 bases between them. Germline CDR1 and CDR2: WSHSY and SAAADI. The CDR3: CASSESTILPQYF. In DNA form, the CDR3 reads TGCGCCAGCAGTGAATCCACTATCCTCCCCCAGTACTTC.

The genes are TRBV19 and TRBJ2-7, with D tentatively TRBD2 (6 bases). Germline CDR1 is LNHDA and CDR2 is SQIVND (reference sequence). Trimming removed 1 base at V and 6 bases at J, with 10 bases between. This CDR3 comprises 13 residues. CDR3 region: CASSIGQGGEQYV. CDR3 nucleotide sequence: TGTGCCAGTAGTATAGGGCAGGGAGGCGAGCAGTACGTC.

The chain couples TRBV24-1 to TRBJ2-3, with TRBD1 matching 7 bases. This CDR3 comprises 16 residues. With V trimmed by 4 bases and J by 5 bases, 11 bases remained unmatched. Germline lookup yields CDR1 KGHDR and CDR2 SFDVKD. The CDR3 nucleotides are TGTGCCACCAGTGACGTCGGTACAGGGGACGGAGATACGCAGTATTTT. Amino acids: CATSDVGTGDGDTQYF.

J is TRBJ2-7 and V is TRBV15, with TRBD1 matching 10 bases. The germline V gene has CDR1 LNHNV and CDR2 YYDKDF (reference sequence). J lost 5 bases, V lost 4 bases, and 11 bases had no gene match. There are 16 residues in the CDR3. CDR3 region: CATSKNFRDRGHEQYV. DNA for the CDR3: TGTGCCACCAGCAAAAACTTCCGGGACAGGGGCCACGAGCAGTACGTC.